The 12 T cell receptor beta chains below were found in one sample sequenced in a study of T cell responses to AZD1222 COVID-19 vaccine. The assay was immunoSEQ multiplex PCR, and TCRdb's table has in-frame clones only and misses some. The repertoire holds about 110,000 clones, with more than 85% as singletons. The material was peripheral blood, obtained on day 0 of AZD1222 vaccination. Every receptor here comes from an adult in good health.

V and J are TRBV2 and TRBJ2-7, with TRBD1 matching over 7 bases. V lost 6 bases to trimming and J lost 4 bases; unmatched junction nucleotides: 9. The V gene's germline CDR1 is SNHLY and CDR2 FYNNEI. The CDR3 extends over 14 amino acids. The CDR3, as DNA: TGTGCCAGCAGCGTAGGGGGACAGCGGTACGAGCAGTACTTC. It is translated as CASSVGGQRYEQYF.

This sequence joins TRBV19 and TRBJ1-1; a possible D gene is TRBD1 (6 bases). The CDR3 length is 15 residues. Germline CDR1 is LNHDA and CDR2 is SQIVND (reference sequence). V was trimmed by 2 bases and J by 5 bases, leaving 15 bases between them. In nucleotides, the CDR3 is TGTGCCAGTAGTATAAGGGGGTCAGGGGCAACTGAAGCTTTCTTT. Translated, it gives CASSIRGSGATEAFF.

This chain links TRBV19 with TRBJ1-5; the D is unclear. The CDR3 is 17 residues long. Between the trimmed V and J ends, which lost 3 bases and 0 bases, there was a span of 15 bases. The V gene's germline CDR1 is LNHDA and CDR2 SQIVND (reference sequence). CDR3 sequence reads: CASSISGILNSNQPQHF. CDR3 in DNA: TGTGCCAGTAGTATCTCGGGGATTCTGAATAGCAATCAGCCCCAGCATTTT.

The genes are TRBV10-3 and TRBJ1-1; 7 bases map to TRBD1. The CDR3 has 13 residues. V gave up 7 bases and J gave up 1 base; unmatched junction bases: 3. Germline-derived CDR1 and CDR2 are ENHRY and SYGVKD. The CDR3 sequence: CAIKGQTNTEAFF. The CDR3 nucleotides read TGTGCCATCAAGGGACAGACGAACACTGAAGCTTTCTTT.

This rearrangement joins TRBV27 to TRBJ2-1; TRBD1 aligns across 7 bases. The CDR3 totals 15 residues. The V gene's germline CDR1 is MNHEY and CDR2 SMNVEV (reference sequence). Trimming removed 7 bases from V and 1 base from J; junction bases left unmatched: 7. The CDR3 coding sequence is TGTGCCAGCAAAAAAGACAGGGAATCCTACAATGAGCAGTTCTTC. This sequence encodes CASKKDRESYNEQFF.

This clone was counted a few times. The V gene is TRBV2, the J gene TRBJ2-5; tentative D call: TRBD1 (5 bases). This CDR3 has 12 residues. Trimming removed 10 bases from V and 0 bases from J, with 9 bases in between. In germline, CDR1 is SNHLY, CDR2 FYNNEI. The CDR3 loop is CATHRNQETQYF. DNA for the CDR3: TGTGCCACGCACAGGAACCAAGAGACCCAGTACTTC.

The CDR3 sequence is CASSPPGQIRPASTDTQYF. The DNA of the CDR3 is TGTGCCAGCTCACCACCAGGGCAGATCAGGCCCGCTAGCACAGATACGCAGTATTTT. The J gene is TRBJ2-3, the V gene TRBV18; D is unclear. There are 19 residues in the CDR3. The ends were cut back, 0 bases at V and 0 bases at J, with 19 bases in the middle. The germline CDR1 and CDR2 sequences are KGHSH and LQKENI.

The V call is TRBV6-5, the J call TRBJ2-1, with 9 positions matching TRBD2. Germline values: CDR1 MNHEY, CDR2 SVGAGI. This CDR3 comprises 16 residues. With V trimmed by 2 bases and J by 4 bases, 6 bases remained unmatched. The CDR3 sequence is CASSYGRGGQYNEQFF. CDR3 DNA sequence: TGTGCCAGCAGTTACGGGCGGGGGGGCCAGTACAATGAGCAGTTCTTC.

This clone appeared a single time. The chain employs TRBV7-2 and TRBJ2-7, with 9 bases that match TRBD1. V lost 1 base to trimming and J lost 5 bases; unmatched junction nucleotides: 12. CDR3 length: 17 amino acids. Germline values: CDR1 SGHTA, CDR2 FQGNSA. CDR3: CASSLGRPGQGVDEQYF. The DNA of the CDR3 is TGTGCCAGCAGCTTAGGTCGGCCGGGACAGGGAGTTGACGAGCAGTACTTC.

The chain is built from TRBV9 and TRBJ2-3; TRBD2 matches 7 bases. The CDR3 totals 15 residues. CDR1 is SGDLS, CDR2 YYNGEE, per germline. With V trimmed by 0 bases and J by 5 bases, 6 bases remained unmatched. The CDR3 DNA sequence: TGTGCCAGCAGCGTAGATCCTAGCGGATTAGATACGCAGTATTTT. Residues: CASSVDPSGLDTQYF.

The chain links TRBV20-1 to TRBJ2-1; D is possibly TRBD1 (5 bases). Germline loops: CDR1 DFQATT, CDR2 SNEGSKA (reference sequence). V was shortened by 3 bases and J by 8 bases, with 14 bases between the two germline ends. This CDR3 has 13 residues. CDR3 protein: CSASTLVGDEQFF. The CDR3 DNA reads TGCAGTGCTAGTACCCTAGTAGGGGATGAGCAGTTCTTC.

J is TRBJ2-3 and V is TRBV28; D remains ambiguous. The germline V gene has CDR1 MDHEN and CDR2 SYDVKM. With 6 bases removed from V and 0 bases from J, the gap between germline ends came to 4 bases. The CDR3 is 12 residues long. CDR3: CASRTSTDTQYF. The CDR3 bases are TGTGCCAGCAGGACTAGCACAGATACGCAGTATTTT.